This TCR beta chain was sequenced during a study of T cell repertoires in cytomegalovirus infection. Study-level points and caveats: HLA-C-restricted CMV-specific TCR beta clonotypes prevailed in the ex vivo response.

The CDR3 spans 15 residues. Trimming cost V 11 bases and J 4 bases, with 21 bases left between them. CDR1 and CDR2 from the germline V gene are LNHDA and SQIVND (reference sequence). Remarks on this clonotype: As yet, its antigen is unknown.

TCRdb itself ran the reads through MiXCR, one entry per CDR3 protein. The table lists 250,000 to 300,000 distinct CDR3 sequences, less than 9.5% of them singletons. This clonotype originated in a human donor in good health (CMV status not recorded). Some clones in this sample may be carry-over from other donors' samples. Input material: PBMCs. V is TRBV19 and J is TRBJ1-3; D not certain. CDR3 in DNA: TGTGCCTGCGGCCAAGGCAGAGGGTACGGAAACACCATATATTTT. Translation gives CACGQGRGYGNTIYF. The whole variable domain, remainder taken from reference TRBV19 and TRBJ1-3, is DGGITQSPKYLFRKEGQNVTLSCEQNLNHDAMYWYRQDPGQGLRLIYYSQIVNDFQKGDIAEGYSVSREKKESFPLTVTSAQKNPTAFYLCACGQGRGYGNTIYFGEGSWLTVV.